This paragraph covers one T cell receptor (beta chain) sequence. TCRdb re-analysed the RACE reads in MiXCR, keeping a single row per CDR3 protein. The sample has fewer than 200,000 distinct CDR3 sequences, about 20% seen once; the top ten hold over 6.5%. Time point noted: patch test 1, 2 weeks after DPC sensitization. Treatment indicated: therapeutic diphenylcyclopropenone sensitization with weekly scalp DPC. These data come from a study of human T cells and chemical hapten exposure. Looking at the study overall: 2% DPC was applied to approximately 2 cm by approximately 2 cm of upper inner arm skin for sensitization.

The V gene lost 3 bases and the J gene lost 2 bases, with 11 bases spanning the gap. CDR1 SGHTA and CDR2 FQGNSA come from the germline V gene. The CDR3 covers 14 residues. The rearrangement links TRBV7-2 to TRBJ2-7, with D perhaps matching TRBD1 (6 bases). Material: whole blood, obtained in connection with sensitization to the hapten diphenylcyclopropenone (DPC). The sequence came from a woman aged 50 to 60 with alopecia areata. Some clones in this sample may be carry-over from other donors' samples. CDR3 protein: CASSLPGQPYEQYF. The CDR3 DNA is TGTGCCAGCAGCTTGCCGGGACAACCCTACGAGCAGTACTTC.